Following are 19 T cell receptor beta chains from one sample sequenced in a study of T-cell memory formation after mild COVID-19. Each CDR3 protein is one row after TCRdb ran MiXCR on the 5' RACE reads. Of around 250,000 distinct CDR3 sequences detected, over 15% appear once; the ten largest clones hold around 20%. The source material was PBMCs or a T cell subset sorted from them (not recorded which). These receptors were obtained from a man aged 18 to 35 who had mild COVID-19 (a few samples of this study predate the infection). Cell type and time point are not known.

The sample holds a few counts of this clonotype. The V gene is TRBV4-1, the J gene TRBJ1-1, with D maybe TRBD1 (5 bases). The CDR3 is made up of 14 amino acids. Germline loops: CDR1 MGHRA, CDR2 YSYEKL. V was trimmed by 7 bases and J by 1 base, leaving 13 bases between them. The CDR3 DNA is TGCGCCAGCACCGAGGTGCAGGGGAACACTGAAGCTTTCTTT. This gives the protein CASTEVQGNTEAFF.

This clonotype has only a few counts. This CDR3 is CASSRGGGQPQHF. In DNA form, the CDR3 reads TGTGCCAGCAGCAGAGGTGGGGGCCAGCCCCAGCATTTT. J is TRBJ1-5 and V is TRBV7-9; weak D call: TRBD1 (6 bases). The germline CDR1 and CDR2 sequences are SEHNR and FQNEAQ (reference sequence). The CDR3 runs to 13 residues. V was trimmed by 5 bases and J by 7 bases, leaving 12 bases between them. Supplemented by reference TRBV7-9 and TRBJ1-5, the full variable domain reads DTGVSQNPRHKITKRGQNVTFRCDPISEHNRLYWYRQTLGQGPEFLTYFQNEAQLEKSRLLSDRFSAERPKGSFSTLEIQRTEQGDSAMYLCASSRGGGQPQHFGDGTRLSIL.

This chain links TRBV21-1 with TRBJ1-4. TRBV21-1 is flagged as a pseudogene. The CDR3 length is 15 residues. The CDR3 sequence: CASSNRIGANEKLFF. The CDR3 DNA reads TGTGCCAGCAGCAACCGTATCGGGGCTAATGAAAAACTGTTTTTT.

The V call is TRBV12-3 or TRBV12-4, the J call TRBJ2-5; D might be TRBD2 (6 bases). The CDR3 runs 17 residues. V was cut by 3 bases and J by 0 bases, with 17 bases left in between. The CDR3 DNA follows: TGTGCCAGCAGTTTTGTCGGGGGAGCACTATACCAAGAGACCCAGTACTTC. This gives the protein CASSFVGGALYQETQYF.

As for this clonotype: One junction end does not reproduce the germline sequence, and a read error may be involved. V and J are TRBV5-8 and TRBJ1-4, with D possibly matching TRBD1 (5 bases). The germline V gene encodes CDR1 SGHTS and CDR2 YDEGEE. This CDR3 is 16 amino acids long. The CDR3 coding sequence is TGTGCCAGCAGTTTGGGGGACTCCGCAACTAATGAAAAACTGTTTTTT. Encoded protein: CASSLGDSATNEKLFF.

This clonotype appeared a few times. The rearrangement joins TRBV6-2 or TRBV6-3 to TRBJ2-3; D is perhaps TRBD1 (6 bases). Germline V gives CDR1 MNHEY, CDR2 SVGEGT. Trimming stripped 10 bases from V and 6 bases from J, with 20 bases between. This CDR3 contains 14 residues. CDR3 protein: CATSRGPDRDTQYF. CDR3 in DNA: TGTGCCACCTCCAGGGGACCCGACCGGGATACGCAGTATTTT.

The chain recombines TRBV5-1 with TRBJ1-1; D perhaps matches TRBD1 (6 bases). The germline V gene encodes CDR1 SGHRS and CDR2 YFSETQ. The CDR3 spans 16 residues. V lost 5 bases to trimming and J lost 3 bases, with 20 bases between them. The CDR3 is CASSWTASGSHTEAFF. CDR3 nucleotides: TGCGCCAGCAGTTGGACAGCCTCGGGGTCGCACACTGAAGCTTTCTTT.

This chain connects TRBV7-2 to TRBJ2-3; a weak D match, TRBD2 (5 bases). The V and J ends lost 5 bases and 6 bases respectively, with 18 bases between them. Germline V gives CDR1 SGHTA, CDR2 FQGNSA. The CDR3 totals 15 residues. The CDR3 is CASSVTRLPYDTQYF. CDR3 sequence (DNA): TGTGCCAGCAGCGTCACTAGGTTACCATACGATACGCAGTATTTT.

This clonotype was counted many times. This chain connects TRBV7-9 to TRBJ2-3; D is undetermined. The CDR3 extends over 11 amino acids. The germline CDR1 and CDR2 sequences are SEHNR and FQNEAQ (reference sequence). V lost 4 bases and J 8 bases, leaving 7 bases between the germline ends. The CDR3 is CASSWLGTQYF. CDR3 nucleotides: TGTGCCAGCAGCTGGTTGGGTACGCAGTATTTT.

This chain links TRBV4-2 with TRBJ2-7; D uncertain. CDR1 is LGHNA, CDR2 YNFKEQ, per germline. The CDR3 totals 14 residues. V shed 0 bases and J shed 6 bases, with 12 bases lying between them. This chain's CDR3 is CASSQEIGPLEQYF. CDR3 DNA: TGTGCCAGCAGCCAAGAGATTGGGCCTCTCGAGCAGTACTTC.

This clonotype showed up just a few times. This rearrangement joins TRBV20-1 to TRBJ1-2, with D hard to call. The CDR3 runs 11 residues. Germline V lookup: CDR1 DFQATT, CDR2 SNEGSKA (reference sequence). V lost 5 bases to trimming and J lost 5 bases, with 9 bases between them. The CDR3 loop is CSAWVQYGYTF. In DNA, the CDR3 is TGCAGTGCTTGGGTACAGTATGGCTACACCTTC.

This clonotype appeared a few times. V is TRBV9 and J is TRBJ1-4; unclear D gene. V lost 0 bases and J lost 5, with 11 bases in between. CDR1 and CDR2 (germline): SGDLS, YYNGEE. The CDR3 covers 15 residues. This CDR3 is CASSVDRLQNEKLFF. CDR3 DNA: TGTGCCAGCAGCGTAGATCGCCTTCAAAATGAAAAACTGTTTTTT.

This clonotype appeared a few times. This rearrangement joins TRBV10-3 to TRBJ2-5; D may be TRBD1 (6 bases). CDR1 and CDR2 from the germline V gene are ENHRY and SYGVKD. The CDR3 totals 11 residues. Trimming stripped 10 bases from V and 5 bases from J, with 11 bases between. The DNA for the CDR3 is TGTGCCAGCAGGGGACCGGAGACCCAGTACTTC. It translates to CASRGPETQYF.

V and J are TRBV18 and TRBJ2-2, with D perhaps TRBD1 or TRBD2 (6 bases each). Germline lookup yields CDR1 KGHSH and CDR2 LQKENI. This CDR3 has 18 amino acids. Deletions cut 0 bases from V and 0 bases from J, with 14 bases between. CDR3 nucleotides: TGTGCCAGCTCACCACCGGGTCGGGGGCCCACGAACACCGGGGAGCTGTTTTTT. The encoded protein is CASSPPGRGPTNTGELFF.

In this sample, this clonotype turned up many times. The rearrangement uses TRBV7-2 and TRBJ2-2; no clear D. The CDR3 runs to 15 residues. Per germline, CDR1 SGHTA and CDR2 FQGNSA. With 0 bases removed from V and 2 bases from J, the gap between germline ends came to 7 bases. This CDR3 reads CASSLANRNTGELFF. As DNA, the CDR3 is TGTGCCAGCAGCTTAGCGAACAGAAACACCGGGGAGCTGTTTTTT.

This sequence joins TRBV10-3 and TRBJ2-7, with D hard to call. V lost 3 bases to trimming and J lost 4 bases, with 4 bases between them. CDR1 is ENHRY, CDR2 SYGVKD, per germline. The CDR3 sequence is 11 residues long. CDR3 bases: TGTGCCATCAGTGATGTTTACGAGCAGTACTTC. Protein product: CAISDVYEQYF.

This chain uses TRBV7-2 with TRBJ1-4; no clear D. V was clipped by 5 bases and J by 5 bases, with 9 bases between them. Germline loops: CDR1 SGHTA, CDR2 FQGNSA. The CDR3 consists of 13 residues. The CDR3 DNA reads TGTGCCAGCAGCGGGAGGATAAATGAAAAACTGTTTTTT. Translated, it gives CASSGRINEKLFF.

The J gene is TRBJ1-5, the V gene TRBV29-1; D not resolved. Germline loops: CDR1 SQVTM, CDR2 ANQGSEA. V lost 4 bases, J lost 4 bases, and 8 bases lay in between. This CDR3 is built from 12 residues. In DNA, the CDR3 is TGCAGCGTTGTAATCCGTAATCAGCCCCAGCATTTT. Translating gives CSVVIRNQPQHF.

This clonotype was counted a few times. The chain uses TRBV4-1 and TRBJ2-7; maybe TRBD1 (6 bases). Germline lookup yields CDR1 MGHRA and CDR2 YSYEKL. This CDR3 is built from 14 residues. The V end was cut by 2 bases, the J end by 6 bases, with 14 bases between. The CDR3 here is CASSQNRVGGEQYV. DNA for the CDR3: TGCGCCAGCAGCCAAAACAGGGTAGGAGGCGAGCAGTACGTC.